Detailed here is one TCR beta chain. The sample is drawn from a study of blood T cell repertoires in COVID-19. Study-level background: Samples of COVID-19 (acute and convalescent) were obtained from the United States, Italy and Spain.

Method: immunoSEQ multiplex PCR; TCRdb's copy keeps in-frame clones and lacks some. Here the sample spans 150,000 to 200,000 clones, under 80% being singletons. The CDR3 consists of 16 residues. Germline-derived CDR1 and CDR2 are KGHSH and LQKENI. Trimming shortened V by 3 bases and J by 2 bases, and 14 bases separated the two germline ends. V is TRBV18 and J is TRBJ1-5; D gene uncertain. The specimen sequenced was peripheral blood. This clonotype originated in a man in his forties or fifties who had recovered from COVID-19. The chain's CDR3 is CASSPTDWGGNQPQHF. In DNA form, the CDR3 reads TGTGCCAGCTCACCGACGGACTGGGGTGGCAATCAGCCCCAGCATTTT.